This T cell receptor (beta chain) stems from a study of T cell repertoires in cytomegalovirus infection. Study information: Selected CMV epitopes included recently identified HLA-C-restricted ones as well as well-studied HLA-B-restricted ones. Public TCR beta signature analysis indicated the presence of both CMV infection and matching HLA type. Findings and limits, study-wide: What dominated the ex vivo response were HLA-C-restricted CMV-specific TCR beta clonotypes.

Using its own MiXCR run on the reads, TCRdb lists one record per CDR3 protein. In the table there are 900,000 to 950,000 distinct CDR3 sequences, less than 35% of which are singletons. This clonotype was seen once. Its antigen is not known. The CDR3 contains 15 residues. Germline CDR1 is SGHRS and CDR2 is YFSETQ. The V and J ends lost 1 base and 4 bases respectively, with 14 bases between them. The chain uses TRBV5-1 and TRBJ1-1, with D possibly TRBD1 on 6 matching bases. The sequencing here drew on cultured CD8+ T cells from PBMCs, taken from culture after CMV antigen stimulation. The receptor was isolated from a human donor in good health (CMV status not recorded). Some clones in this sample may be carry-over from other donors' samples. The CDR3 region is CASSLLGAPGTEAFF. The DNA of the CDR3 is TGCGCCAGCAGCTTGCTGGGGGCGCCAGGCACTGAAGCTTTCTTT.